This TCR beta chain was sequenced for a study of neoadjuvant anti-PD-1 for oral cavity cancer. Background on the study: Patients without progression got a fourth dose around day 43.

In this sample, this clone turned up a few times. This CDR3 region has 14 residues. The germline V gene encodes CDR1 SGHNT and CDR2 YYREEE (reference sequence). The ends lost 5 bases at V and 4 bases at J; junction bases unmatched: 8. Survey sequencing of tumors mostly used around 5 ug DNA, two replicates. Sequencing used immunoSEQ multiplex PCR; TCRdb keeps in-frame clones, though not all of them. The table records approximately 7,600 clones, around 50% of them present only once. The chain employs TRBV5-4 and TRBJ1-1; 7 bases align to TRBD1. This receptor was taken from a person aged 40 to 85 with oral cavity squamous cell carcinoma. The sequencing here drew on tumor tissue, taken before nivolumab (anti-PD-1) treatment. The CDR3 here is CASRAGGAGTEAFF. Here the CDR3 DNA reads TGTGCCAGCAGAGCAGGGGGGGCAGGCACTGAAGCTTTCTTT. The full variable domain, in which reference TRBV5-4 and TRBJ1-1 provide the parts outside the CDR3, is ETGVTQSPTHLIKTRGQQVTLRCSSQSGHNTVSWYQQALGQGPQFIFQYYREEENGRGNFPPRFSGLQFPNYSSELNVNALELDDSALYLCASRAGGAGTEAFFGQGTRLTVV.